The source of this T cell receptor (beta chain) is a study of T cells in Graves' hyperthyroidism and ophthalmopathy. This clonotype has at least ten counts. This CDR3 is built from 16 residues. CDR1 is SGHRS, CDR2 YFSETQ, per germline. V lost 0 bases and J 0 bases, leaving 12 bases between the germline ends. The source material, RNA transcripts, was used to amplify TCR beta CDR3 regions. The study used the HTBI primer set for a first-round RT-PCR of the TCR CDR3. TCRdb recomputed calls from the multiplex PCR reads with MiXCR, one row per CDR3 protein. Here the sample spans under 350,000 distinct CDR3 sequences, about 18% being singletons.

The chain carries TRBV5-1 and TRBJ1-1; possible D gene TRBD1, 5 bases. The sequenced sample consisted of blood. The receptor was derived from a woman in her fifties or sixties with Graves' hyperthyroidism. The CDR3 spells CASSLEGQLMNTEAFF. CDR3 coding DNA: TGCGCCAGCAGCTTGGAGGGGCAACTCATGAACACTGAAGCTTTCTTT.